The clone carrying this T cell receptor beta chain has just a few counts. These data belong to a study of blood T cell repertoires in COVID-19. Study-wide context: The analysed material was cDNA or gDNA that came from T cells, B-cell-depleted T cells, or PBMCs.

This CDR3 has 15 amino acids. V was trimmed by 4 bases and J by 3 bases, leaving 13 bases between them. Germline CDR1 MGHRA, CDR2 YSYEKL. As originally analysed: Nucleated cell number was recorded as an estimate derived from reference gene primer amplification. Measured with immunoSEQ multiplex PCR; TCRdb has only the in-frame clones, and not every one. From that table come the V and J calls and clone size; the DNA was used to work out D and trimming. In the table there are 140,000 to 150,000 clones, approximately 82% of which are singletons. The chain couples TRBV4-1 to TRBJ1-5; tentatively, D is TRBD1 (6 bases). The specimen was peripheral blood. The clonotype originates from a man aged 60 to 69 with active or convalescent COVID-19. CDR3 nucleotides: TGCGCCAGCAGCCCCGAGGGGGTGGCCAATCAGCCCCAGCATTTT. Its protein product is CASSPEGVANQPQHF.